What follows are 30 T cell receptor beta chains derived from one specimen sequenced in a study of T cells in Graves' hyperthyroidism and ophthalmopathy. RNA transcripts served as the template for amplifying TCR beta CDR3 regions. With the HTBI primer set, the TCR CDR3 went through a first round of RT-PCR. TCRdb reanalysed the multiplex PCR reads using MiXCR and keeps one entry per CDR3 protein. The sample carries approximately 600,000 distinct CDR3 sequences, roughly 20% recorded once. Sequenced material: blood. These receptors were obtained from a man younger than 45 with Graves' ophthalmopathy.

This clonotype was found many times. The chain links TRBV6-1 to TRBJ1-1; D is ambiguous. CDR3 length: 13 residues. The germline V gene has CDR1 MNHNS and CDR2 SASEGT. The V end was cut by 5 bases, the J end by 1 base, with 8 bases between. The CDR3 sequence is CASSSVRNTEAFF. The CDR3, as DNA: TGTGCCAGCAGTTCTGTGAGGAACACTGAAGCTTTCTTT.

The V call is TRBV30, the J call TRBJ2-5; D possibly corresponds to TRBD2 (6 bases). The ends were cut back, 1 base at V and 5 bases at J, with 8 bases in the middle. Germline lookup yields CDR1 GTSNPN and CDR2 SVGIG (reference sequence). The CDR3 contains 12 residues. DNA for the CDR3: TGTGCCTGGAGTGGCGGGATCGAGACCCAGTACTTC. This translates into CAWSGGIETQYF.

This clonotype was detected only a few times. The V call is TRBV6-2 or TRBV6-3, the J call TRBJ1-4; no definite D call. Germline lookup yields CDR1 MNHEY and CDR2 SVGEGT. The CDR3 has 15 residues. V lost 2 bases to trimming and J lost 3 bases, with 10 bases between them. The CDR3 DNA follows: TGTGCCAGCAGTTACACGCCTGAGGCTAATGAAAAACTGTTTTTT. This sequence encodes CASSYTPEANEKLFF.

The chain joins TRBV7-9 to TRBJ2-3; 7 nucleotides line up with TRBD2. CDR3 length: 15 residues. From germline, CDR1 is SEHNR and CDR2 FQNEAQ (reference sequence). Trimming took 7 bases from V and 4 from J; bases not matched to a gene: 11. The CDR3 nucleotides are TGTGCCAGCACCCCTTCTGGCGGGAGTCCAGATACGCAGTATTTT. This encodes CASTPSGGSPDTQYF.

The rearrangement uses TRBV7-9 and TRBJ2-1; maybe TRBD2 (5 bases). Germline V gene lookup returns CDR1 SEHNR and CDR2 FQNEAQ (reference sequence). The germline V and J ends were trimmed by 3 bases and 6 bases, with 21 bases remaining between them. The CDR3 has 17 amino acids. The CDR3 DNA follows: TGTGCCAGCAGCTTGACGTCTGGCCAGCGGTTAGGCAATGAGCAGTTCTTC. The encoded protein is CASSLTSGQRLGNEQFF.

This clonotype has more than one count but fewer than ten. The chain recombines TRBV4-2 with TRBJ1-1; D remains ambiguous. In germline, CDR1 is LGHNA, CDR2 YNFKEQ. The CDR3 has 14 residues. Trimming took 0 bases from V and 1 from J, leaving 6 bases between them. The CDR3 DNA is TGTGCCAGCAGCCAAGATTCGGCGAACACTGAAGCTTTCTTT. It is translated as CASSQDSANTEAFF.

This clonotype was observed many times. The chain is built from TRBV11-2 and TRBJ2-7; TRBD2 aligns across 9 bases. This CDR3 comprises 15 residues. The germline V gene encodes CDR1 SGHAT and CDR2 FQNNGV. The V segment lost 0 bases and the J segment 3 bases; nucleotides outside the gene matches: 3. The CDR3 nucleotides are TGTGCCAGCAGCTTAGAAATAGCGGGAGACTACGAGCAGTACTTC. It codes for CASSLEIAGDYEQYF.

In its sample, this clonotype was seen a few times. CDR3 loop: CASRPFVSTQGHGYTF. The DNA for the CDR3 is TGTGCCAGCAGGCCCTTCGTTTCGACACAGGGTCATGGCTACACCTTC. V is TRBV7-8 and J is TRBJ1-2; weak D call: TRBD1 (6 bases). The CDR3 covers 16 residues. Germline-derived CDR1 and CDR2 are SGHVS and FQNEAQ. V was clipped by 6 bases and J by 6 bases, with 23 bases between them.

With regard to this clonotype: The germline gene is not matched at one end of the junction; a read error may be the cause. The gene calls are TRBV12-3 or TRBV12-4 and TRBJ1-1, with D hard to call. CDR3 size: 13 residues. CDR3 region: CASSYAQATEASF. The CDR3 nucleotides are TGTGCCAGCAGTTACGCACAAGCCACTGAAGCTTCCTTT.

Ten or more counts support this clonotype. The J gene is TRBJ2-1, the V gene TRBV11-2, with 8 bases aligning to TRBD2. J lost 1 base, V lost 1 base, and 12 bases had no gene match. Germline V lookup: CDR1 SGHAT, CDR2 FQNNGV. This CDR3 region has 19 residues. CDR3 amino acids: CASSLGSGGRIWSYNEQFF. CDR3 coding DNA: TGTGCCAGCAGCTTAGGCAGCGGCGGGAGGATATGGTCCTACAATGAGCAGTTCTTC.

CDR3 sequence: CASSFEGTGGELFF. DNA for the CDR3: TGTGCCAGCAGCTTTGAGGGGACAGGCGGGGAGCTGTTTTTT. The chain employs TRBV5-8 and TRBJ2-2; 8 bases are a match to TRBD1. Germline lookup yields CDR1 SGHTS and CDR2 YDEGEE. J lost 7 bases, V lost 2 bases, and 4 bases had no gene match. The CDR3 runs 14 residues. Full variable domain (missing parts from reference TRBV5-8 and TRBJ2-2): EAGVTQSPTHLIKTRGQQATLRCSPISGHTSVYWYQQALGLGLQFLLWYDEGEERNRGNFPPRFSGRQFPNYSSELNVNALELEDSALYLCASSFEGTGGELFFGEGSRLTVL.

This clonotype turned up a few times. J is TRBJ2-7 and V is TRBV5-1; TRBD1 matches 10 bases. The CDR3 covers 16 residues. Losses at the gene ends were 4 bases for V and 7 bases for J; bases not matched to a gene: 14. Germline CDR1 is SGHRS and CDR2 is YFSETQ. CDR3 protein: CASSTGQGGPLGEQYF. CDR3 DNA sequence: TGCGCCAGCAGCACCGGACAGGGGGGCCCTCTGGGGGAGCAGTACTTC.

There are many counts of this clonotype. The V and J genes are TRBV7-9 and TRBJ1-1; D gene ambiguous. The V end was cut by 7 bases, the J end by 3 bases, with 9 bases between. CDR1 is SEHNR and CDR2 is FQNEAQ in the germline V gene (reference sequence). The CDR3 contains 12 residues. CDR3 coding DNA: TGTGCCAGCACCCAACTCTACACTGAAGCTTTCTTT. Amino acids: CASTQLYTEAFF. Drawing the rest from reference TRBV7-9 and TRBJ1-1, the complete variable domain is DTGVSQNPRHKITKRGQNVTFRCDPISEHNRLYWYRQTLGQGPEFLTYFQNEAQLEKSRLLSDRFSAERPKGSFSTLEIQRTEQGDSAMYLCASTQLYTEAFFGQGTRLTVV.

The V and J genes are TRBV6-1 and TRBJ2-1, with no clear D. With 1 base removed from V and 4 bases from J, the gap between germline ends came to 5 bases. The CDR3 runs to 13 residues. CDR1 MNHNS and CDR2 SASEGT come from the germline V gene. The CDR3 bases are TGTGCCAGCAGTGAAGTAGGTTACAATGAGCAGTTCTTC. Translation gives CASSEVGYNEQFF.

About this clonotype: A clone one base away is much larger, so this may be a read error. The chain uses TRBV3-1 and TRBJ1-3, with D tentatively TRBD1 (6 bases). The length of the CDR3 is 15 residues. Germline V lookup: CDR1 LGHDT, CDR2 YNNKEL (reference sequence). The CDR3 reads CTSSQEAGAGNTIYF. The CDR3 bases are TGTACCAGCAGCCAAGAAGCAGGGGCTGGAAACACCATATATTTT.

This clonotype has a count of ten or more. This rearrangement joins TRBV7-2 to TRBJ2-7, with a tentative D call TRBD2 (5 bases). V was clipped by 11 bases and J by 1 base, with 15 bases between them. Germline V gene data show CDR1 as SGHTA and CDR2 as FQGNSA. The length of the CDR3 is 13 residues. The CDR3 DNA is TGTGCCTCCGGGGTGGTTGGGTCCTACGAGCAGTACTTC. It yields the protein CASGVVGSYEQYF.

V usage is TRBV7-9 and J usage is TRBJ2-5; no firm D call. The CDR3 consists of 13 residues. V lost 5 bases and J 5 bases, leaving 12 bases between the germline ends. Germline CDR1 reads SEHNR; CDR2 reads FQNEAQ (reference sequence). The CDR3, as DNA: TGTGCCAGCAGCGGGTTGGGCGAGGAGACCCAGTACTTC. Translation: CASSGLGEETQYF.

In this sample, this clonotype turned up many times. The V and J genes are TRBV28 and TRBJ2-1, with 10 bases lining up with TRBD2. Germline V gene sequence: CDR1 MDHEN, CDR2 SYDVKM. The CDR3 consists of 15 residues. Trimming at V came to 5 bases and at J to 0 bases, leaving 1 base not matched to a gene. In DNA, the CDR3 is TGTGCCAGCAGTCTAGCGGGGGTCTCCTACAATGAGCAGTTCTTC. This sequence encodes CASSLAGVSYNEQFF.

There are a few counts of this clonotype. This chain joins TRBV30 and TRBJ2-1; the D is unclear. Trimming cost V 0 bases and J 6 bases, with 9 bases left between them. This CDR3 has 13 amino acids. Germline CDR1 reads GTSNPN; CDR2 reads SVGIG (reference sequence). CDR3 region: CAWSVIVINEQFF. For the CDR3, the DNA is TGTGCCTGGAGTGTCATCGTGATCAATGAGCAGTTCTTC.

This clonotype occurred many times. J is TRBJ2-3 and V is TRBV13; tentative D call: TRBD1 (6 bases). The V and J ends lost 5 bases and 2 bases respectively, with 14 bases between them. The CDR3 length is 15 residues. CDR1 PRHDT and CDR2 FYEKMQ come from the germline V gene (reference sequence). The CDR3 DNA is TGTGCCAGCAGCCCCCGGACAGACTACACAGATACGCAGTATTTT. The encoded protein is CASSPRTDYTDTQYF.

The chain has TRBV27 and TRBJ1-6; D gene ambiguous. With 0 bases removed from V and 7 bases from J, the gap between germline ends came to 16 bases. The length of the CDR3 is 17 residues. CDR1 MNHEY and CDR2 SMNVEV come from the germline V gene (reference sequence). The CDR3, as DNA: TGTGCCAGCAGTTTATCTTCCCAGGCTGCGCCAAATTCACCCCTCCACTTT. Its protein product is CASSLSSQAAPNSPLHF.

This clonotype showed up many times. The CDR3 is CARKRRGGTYEQYF. The CDR3 nucleotides are TGTGCCAGAAAGAGGAGGGGAGGTACCTACGAGCAGTACTTC. The J gene is TRBJ2-7, the V gene TRBV6-1; D possibly corresponds to TRBD2 (6 bases). The CDR3 spans 14 residues. V shed 9 bases and J shed 2 bases, with 17 bases lying between them. Germline CDR1 MNHNS, CDR2 SASEGT.

In its sample, this clonotype was seen many times. V and J are TRBV28 and TRBJ2-3, with D perhaps TRBD1 (5 bases). Trimming pared 3 bases from V and 2 bases from J, leaving 15 bases between. Germline V gene data show CDR1 as MDHEN and CDR2 as SYDVKM. The CDR3 covers 16 residues. In DNA form, the CDR3 reads TGTGCCAGCAGTTTGACCAGGGTTCTTTCCACAGATACGCAGTATTTT. Its translation: CASSLTRVLSTDTQYF. The complete variable domain, with remaining parts taken from reference TRBV28 and TRBJ2-3, reads DVKVTQSSRYLVKRTGEKVFLECVQDMDHENMFWYRQDPGLGLRLIYFSYDVKMKEKGDIPEGYSVSREKKERFSLILESASTNQTSMYLCASSLTRVLSTDTQYFGPGTRLTVL.

V is TRBV19 and J is TRBJ1-2; D uncertain. V lost 4 bases, J lost 9 bases, and 15 bases lay in between. CDR1 is LNHDA, CDR2 SQIVND, per germline (reference sequence). The CDR3 sequence is 13 residues long. CDR3 DNA sequence: TGTGCCAGTAGTACCAGGACCGTGGAGAGCTACACCTTC. Protein sequence: CASSTRTVESYTF.

This clonotype was picked up many times. V and J are TRBV6-2 or TRBV6-3 and TRBJ2-7; 10 nucleotides line up with TRBD1. Trimming at V came to 2 bases and at J to 3 bases, leaving 1 base not matched to a gene. Germline-derived CDR1 and CDR2 are MNHEY and SVGEGT. CDR3 length equals 14 residues. CDR3 in amino acids: CASSYGTGDYEQYF. The CDR3 DNA follows: TGTGCCAGCAGTTACGGGACAGGGGACTACGAGCAGTACTTC.

The V and J genes are TRBV29-1 and TRBJ2-2; 12 bases match TRBD2. V shed 2 bases, J shed 6 bases, and the junction held 1 base outside the gene matches. Germline loops: CDR1 SQVTM, CDR2 ANQGSEA. The CDR3 is made up of 14 amino acids. CDR3 protein: CSVESSGRAGELFF. The CDR3 nucleotides read TGCAGCGTTGAATCTAGCGGGAGGGCCGGGGAGCTGTTTTTT.

This chain joins TRBV10-3 and TRBJ2-1; 7 bases line up with TRBD1. J gave up 4 bases and V 4 bases, and 16 bases lay outside the gene matches. The CDR3 consists of 18 residues. Germline assignment: CDR1 ENHRY and CDR2 SYGVKD. The CDR3 region has the DNA TGTGCCATCAGTGGGCGCAAAGGGACAGTTCTCATTTACAATGAGCAGTTCTTC. Protein sequence: CAISGRKGTVLIYNEQFF.

This clonotype has a handful of counts. This chain links TRBV27 with TRBJ1-1; weak D call: TRBD1 (5 bases). The ends were cut back, 5 bases at V and 5 bases at J, with 15 bases in the middle. This CDR3 contains 14 residues. From germline, CDR1 is MNHEY and CDR2 SMNVEV (reference sequence). CDR3 loop: CASSPRGFLTEAFF. For the CDR3, the DNA is TGTGCCAGCAGTCCCCGGGGGTTCTTAACTGAAGCTTTCTTT.

The V gene is TRBV28, the J gene TRBJ2-3, with 9 bases fitting TRBD2. In germline, CDR1 is MDHEN, CDR2 SYDVKM. The V and J ends lost 2 bases and 6 bases, in that order; junction bases with no gene match: 3. The CDR3 sequence is 14 residues long. CDR3 nucleotide sequence: TGTGCCAGCAGTTTAGCGGGAGGGTGGGATACGCAGTATTTT. It specifies CASSLAGGWDTQYF. Variable domain in full (rest from reference TRBV28 and TRBJ2-3): DVKVTQSSRYLVKRTGEKVFLECVQDMDHENMFWYRQDPGLGLRLIYFSYDVKMKEKGDIPEGYSVSREKKERFSLILESASTNQTSMYLCASSLAGGWDTQYFGPGTRLTVL.

The gene calls are TRBV6-5 and TRBJ2-3, with 10 bases matching TRBD2. This CDR3 region has 17 residues. The junction had 4 bases not matched to a gene; V was cut back by 0 bases and J by 1 base. In germline, CDR1 is MNHEY, CDR2 SVGAGI. The CDR3 nucleotides are TGTGCCAGCAGTTACTCAGGGGGACTAGCGCGCACAGATACGCAGTATTTT. Translated, it gives CASSYSGGLARTDTQYF.